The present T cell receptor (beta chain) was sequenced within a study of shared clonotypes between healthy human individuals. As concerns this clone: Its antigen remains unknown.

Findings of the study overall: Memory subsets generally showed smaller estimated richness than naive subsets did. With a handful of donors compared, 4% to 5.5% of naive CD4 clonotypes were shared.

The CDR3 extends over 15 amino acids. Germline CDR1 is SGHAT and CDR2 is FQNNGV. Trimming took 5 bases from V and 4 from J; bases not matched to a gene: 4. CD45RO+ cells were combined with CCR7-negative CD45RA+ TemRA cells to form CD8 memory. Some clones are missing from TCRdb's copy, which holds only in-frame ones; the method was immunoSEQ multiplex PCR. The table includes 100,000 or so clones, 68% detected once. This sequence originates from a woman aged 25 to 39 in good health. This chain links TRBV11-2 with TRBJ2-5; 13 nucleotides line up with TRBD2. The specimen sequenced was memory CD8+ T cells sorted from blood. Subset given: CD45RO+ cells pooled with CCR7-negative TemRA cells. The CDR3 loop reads CASSELAGGGETQYF. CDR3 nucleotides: TGTGCCAGCAGCGAACTAGCGGGAGGGGGAGAGACCCAGTACTTC. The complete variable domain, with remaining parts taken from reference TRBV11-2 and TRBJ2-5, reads EAGVAQSPRYKIIEKRQSVAFWCNPISGHATLYWYQQILGQGPKLLIQFQNNGVVDDSQLPKDRFSAERLKGVDSTLKIQPAKLEDSAVYLCASSELAGGGETQYFGPGTRLLVL.